The present T cell receptor beta chain was sequenced within a study of cytomegalovirus exposure and HLA in healthy donors. The PCR employed 60 Vbeta primers together with 13 Jbeta primers. Assay used: immunoSEQ multiplex PCR; TCRdb lists only in-frame clones, some missing. Counted here are 150,000 to 200,000 clones, 10% to 15% occurring once; the ten biggest clones make up over 6.5%. CDR1 is SGDLS, CDR2 YYNGEE, per germline. The CDR3 runs to 15 residues. The V gene end was trimmed by 3 bases and the J gene end by 6 bases; junction bases not matched to a gene: 7. The J gene is TRBJ2-2, the V gene TRBV9, with 8 bases that match TRBD1. The sequenced material came from PBMCs. This receptor was taken from a man aged 50-60 years in good health and CMV-seropositive. The CDR3 DNA reads TGTGCCAGCAGCGCTAGACAGGGGAGGCCCGGGGAGCTGTTTTTT. Translation gives CASSARQGRPGELFF.